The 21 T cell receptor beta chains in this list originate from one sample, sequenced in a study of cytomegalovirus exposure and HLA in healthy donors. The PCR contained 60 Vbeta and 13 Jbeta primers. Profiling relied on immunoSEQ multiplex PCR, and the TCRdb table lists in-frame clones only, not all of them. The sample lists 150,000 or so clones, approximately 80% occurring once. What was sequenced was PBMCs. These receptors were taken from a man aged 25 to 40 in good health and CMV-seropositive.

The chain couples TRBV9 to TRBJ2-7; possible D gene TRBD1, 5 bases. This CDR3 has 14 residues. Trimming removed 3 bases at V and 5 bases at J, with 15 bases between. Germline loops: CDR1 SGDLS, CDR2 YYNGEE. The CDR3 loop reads CASSDGADADEQYF. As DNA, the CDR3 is TGTGCCAGCAGCGATGGGGCCGATGCCGACGAGCAGTACTTC.

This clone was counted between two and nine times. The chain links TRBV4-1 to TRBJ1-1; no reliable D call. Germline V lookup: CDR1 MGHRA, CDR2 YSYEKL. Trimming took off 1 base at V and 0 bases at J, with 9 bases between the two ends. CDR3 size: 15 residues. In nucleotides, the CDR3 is TGCGCCAGCAGCCAAGTCGCCAGGATGAACACTGAAGCTTTCTTT. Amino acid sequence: CASSQVARMNTEAFF.

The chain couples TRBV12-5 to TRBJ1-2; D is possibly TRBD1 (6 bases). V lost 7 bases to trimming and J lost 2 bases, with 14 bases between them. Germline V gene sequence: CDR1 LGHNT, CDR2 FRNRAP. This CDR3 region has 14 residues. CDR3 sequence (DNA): TGTGCTAGTGCCCTTGACAGGTCAAACTATGGCTACACCTTC. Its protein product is CASALDRSNYGYTF. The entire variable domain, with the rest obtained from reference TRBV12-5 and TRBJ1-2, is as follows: DARVTQTPRHKVTEMGQEVTMRCQPILGHNTVFWYRQTMMQGLELLAYFRNRAPLDDSGMPKDRFSAEMPDATLATLKIQPSEPRDSAVYFCASALDRSNYGYTFGSGTRLTVV.

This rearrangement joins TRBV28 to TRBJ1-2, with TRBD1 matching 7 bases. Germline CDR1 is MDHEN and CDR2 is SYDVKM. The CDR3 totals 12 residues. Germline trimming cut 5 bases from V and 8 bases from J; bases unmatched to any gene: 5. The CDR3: CASSLDRVGYTF. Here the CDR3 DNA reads TGTGCCAGCAGTCTCGACAGGGTCGGCTACACCTTC.

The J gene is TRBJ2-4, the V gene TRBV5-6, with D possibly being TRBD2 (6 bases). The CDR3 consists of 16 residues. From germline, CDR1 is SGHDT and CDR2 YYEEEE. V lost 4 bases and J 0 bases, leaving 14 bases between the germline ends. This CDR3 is CASSPKLAIAKNIQYF. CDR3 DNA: TGTGCCAGCAGCCCGAAACTAGCTATAGCCAAAAACATTCAGTACTTC.

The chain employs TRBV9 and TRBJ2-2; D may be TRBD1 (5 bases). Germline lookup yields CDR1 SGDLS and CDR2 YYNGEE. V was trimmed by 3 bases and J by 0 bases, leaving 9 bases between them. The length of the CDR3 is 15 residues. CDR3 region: CASSEDNANTGELFF. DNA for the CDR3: TGTGCCAGCAGCGAGGACAACGCGAACACCGGGGAGCTGTTTTTT.

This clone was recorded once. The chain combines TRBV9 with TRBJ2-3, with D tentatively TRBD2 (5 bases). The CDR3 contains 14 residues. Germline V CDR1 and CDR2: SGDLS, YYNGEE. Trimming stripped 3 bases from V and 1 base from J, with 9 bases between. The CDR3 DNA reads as TGTGCCAGCAGCGCCCGGGATGGCACAGATACGCAGTATTTT. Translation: CASSARDGTDTQYF.

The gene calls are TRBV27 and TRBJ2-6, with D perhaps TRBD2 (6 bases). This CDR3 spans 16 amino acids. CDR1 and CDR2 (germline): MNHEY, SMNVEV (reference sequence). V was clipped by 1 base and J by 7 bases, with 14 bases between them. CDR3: CASSLLRGGGANVLTF. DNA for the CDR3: TGTGCCAGCAGTTTATTGCGGGGCGGAGGTGCCAACGTCCTGACTTTC.

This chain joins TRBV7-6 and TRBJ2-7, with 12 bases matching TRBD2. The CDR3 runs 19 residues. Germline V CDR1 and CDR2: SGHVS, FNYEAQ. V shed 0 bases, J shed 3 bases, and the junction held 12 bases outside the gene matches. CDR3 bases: TGTGCCAGCAGCTTAGCGGCGGGACTAGCGGGTATCGTCAACTACGAGCAGTACTTC. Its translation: CASSLAAGLAGIVNYEQYF.

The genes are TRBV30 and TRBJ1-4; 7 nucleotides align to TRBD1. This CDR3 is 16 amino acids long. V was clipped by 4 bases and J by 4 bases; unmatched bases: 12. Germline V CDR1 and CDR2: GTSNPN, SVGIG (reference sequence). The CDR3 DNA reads TGTGCCTGGAACAGGGGCATACTTTCCGGTAATGAAAAACTGTTTTTT. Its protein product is CAWNRGILSGNEKLFF.

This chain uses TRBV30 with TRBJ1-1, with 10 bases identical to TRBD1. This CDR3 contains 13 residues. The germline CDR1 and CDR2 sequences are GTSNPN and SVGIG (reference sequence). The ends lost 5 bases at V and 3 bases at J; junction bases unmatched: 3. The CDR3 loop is CAWSGQGDTEAFF. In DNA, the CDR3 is TGTGCCTGGTCTGGACAGGGGGACACTGAAGCTTTCTTT.

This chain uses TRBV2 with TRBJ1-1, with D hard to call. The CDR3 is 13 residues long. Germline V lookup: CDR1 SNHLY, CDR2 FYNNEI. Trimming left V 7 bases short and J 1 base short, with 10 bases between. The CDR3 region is CASTLRTNTEAFF. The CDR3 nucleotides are TGTGCCAGCACTCTAAGAACGAACACTGAAGCTTTCTTT. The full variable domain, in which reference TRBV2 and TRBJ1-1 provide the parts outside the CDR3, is EPEVTQTPSHQVTQMGQEVILRCVPISNHLYFYWYRQILGQKVEFLVSFYNNEISEKSEIFDDQFSVERPDGSNFTLKIRSTKLEDSAMYFCASTLRTNTEAFFGQGTRLTVV.

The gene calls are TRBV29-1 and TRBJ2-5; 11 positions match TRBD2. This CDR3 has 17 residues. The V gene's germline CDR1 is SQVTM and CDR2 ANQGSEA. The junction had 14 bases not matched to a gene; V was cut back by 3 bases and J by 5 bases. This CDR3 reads CSVDLGWLAGGRETQYF. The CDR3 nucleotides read TGCAGCGTTGATCTAGGGTGGCTAGCGGGAGGAAGGGAGACCCAGTACTTC.

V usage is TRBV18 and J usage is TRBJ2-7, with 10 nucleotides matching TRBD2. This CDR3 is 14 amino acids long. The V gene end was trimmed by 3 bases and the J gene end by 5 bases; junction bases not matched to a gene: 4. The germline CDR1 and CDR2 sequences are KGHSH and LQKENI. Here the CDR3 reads CASSPSGRSDEQYF. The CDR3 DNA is TGTGCCAGCTCACCTAGCGGGAGGAGCGACGAGCAGTACTTC.

The CDR3 DNA reads TGTGCCAGCAGTTTATCAGATAGGGGGACTAATGAAAAACTGTTTTTT. Translation: CASSLSDRGTNEKLFF. The chain couples TRBV28 to TRBJ1-4, with a tentative D call TRBD1 (6 bases). Germline V CDR1 and CDR2: MDHEN, SYDVKM. V lost 1 base, J lost 2 bases, and 11 bases lay in between. The CDR3 has 16 amino acids.

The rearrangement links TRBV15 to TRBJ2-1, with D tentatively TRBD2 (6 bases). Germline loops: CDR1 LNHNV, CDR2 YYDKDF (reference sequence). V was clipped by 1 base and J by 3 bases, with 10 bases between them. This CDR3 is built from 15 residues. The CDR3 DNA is TGTGCCACCAGCAGAGCGGAGGGCCTCTACAATGAGCAGTTCTTC. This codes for CATSRAEGLYNEQFF. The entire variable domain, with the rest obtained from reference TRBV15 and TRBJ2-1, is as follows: DAMVIQNPRYQVTQFGKPVTLSCSQTLNHNVMYWYQQKSSQAPKLLFHYYDKDFNNEADTPDNFQSRRPNTSFCFLDIRSPGLGDTAMYLCATSRAEGLYNEQFFGPGTRLTVL.

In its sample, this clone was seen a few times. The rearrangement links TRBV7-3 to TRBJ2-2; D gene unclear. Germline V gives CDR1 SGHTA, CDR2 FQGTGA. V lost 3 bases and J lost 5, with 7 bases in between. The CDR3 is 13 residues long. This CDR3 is CASSFSGTGELFF. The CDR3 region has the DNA TGTGCCAGCAGCTTCTCCGGGACCGGGGAGCTGTTTTTT.

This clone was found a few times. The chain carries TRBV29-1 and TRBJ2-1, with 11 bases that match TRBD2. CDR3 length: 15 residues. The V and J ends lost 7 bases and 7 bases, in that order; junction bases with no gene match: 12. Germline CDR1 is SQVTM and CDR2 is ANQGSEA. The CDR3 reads CSGGTSGARGNEQFF. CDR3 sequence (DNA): TGCAGCGGGGGGACTAGCGGAGCCCGTGGGAATGAGCAGTTCTTC.

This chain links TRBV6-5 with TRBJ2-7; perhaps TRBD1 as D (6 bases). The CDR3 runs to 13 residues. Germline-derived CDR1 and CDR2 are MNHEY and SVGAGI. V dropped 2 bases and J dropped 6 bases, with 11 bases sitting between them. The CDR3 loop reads CASSYVGAGEQYF. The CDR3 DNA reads TGTGCCAGCAGTTACGTGGGGGCAGGCGAGCAGTACTTC.

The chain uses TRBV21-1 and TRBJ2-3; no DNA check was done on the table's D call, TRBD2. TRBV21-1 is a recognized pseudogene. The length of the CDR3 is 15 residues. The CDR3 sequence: CASSPTARGTDTQYF. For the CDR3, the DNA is TGTGCCAGCAGCCCCACCGCTCGAGGCACAGATACGCAGTATTTT.

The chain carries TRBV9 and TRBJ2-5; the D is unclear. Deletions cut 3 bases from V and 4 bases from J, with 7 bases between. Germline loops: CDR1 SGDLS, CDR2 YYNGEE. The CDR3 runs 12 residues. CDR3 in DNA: TGTGCCAGCAGCGCCCCCTCAGAGACCCAGTACTTC. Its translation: CASSAPSETQYF.